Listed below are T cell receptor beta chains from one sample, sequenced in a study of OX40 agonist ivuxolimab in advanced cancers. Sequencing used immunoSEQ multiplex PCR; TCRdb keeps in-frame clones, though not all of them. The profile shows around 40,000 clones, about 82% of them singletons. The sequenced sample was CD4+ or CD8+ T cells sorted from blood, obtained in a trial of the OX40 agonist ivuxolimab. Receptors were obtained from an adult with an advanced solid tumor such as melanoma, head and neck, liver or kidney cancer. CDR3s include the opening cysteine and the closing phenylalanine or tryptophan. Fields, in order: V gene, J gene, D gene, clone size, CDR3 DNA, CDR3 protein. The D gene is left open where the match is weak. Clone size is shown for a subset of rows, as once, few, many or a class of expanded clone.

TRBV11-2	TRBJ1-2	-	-	TGTGCCAGCAGCTTATTAGGTTCTAACTATGGCTACACCTTC	CASSLLGSNYGYTF
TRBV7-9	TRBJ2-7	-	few	TGTGCCAGCAGCCCTCCTATTAGGCCTTGGGAGCAGTACTTC	CASSPPIRPWEQYF
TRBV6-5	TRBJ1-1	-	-	TGTGCCAGCATTACGGACAGGAACACTGAAGCTTTCTTT	CASITDRNTEAFF
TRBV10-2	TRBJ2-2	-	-	TGCGCCAGCAGTGCGAGCGGAGGGCCCACCGGGGAGCTGTTTTTT	CASSASGGPTGELFF
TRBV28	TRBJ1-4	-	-	TGTGCCAGCAGTTCTGTCGTGGGGGGAGGAGAAACTAATGAAAAACTGTTTTTT	CASSSVVGGGETNEKLFF
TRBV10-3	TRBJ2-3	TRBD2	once	TGTGCCATCAGCGGGACTAGCGGGAGTTCCTTGACGGATACGCAGTATTTT	CAISGTSGSSLTDTQYF
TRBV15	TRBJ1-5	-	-	TGTGCCACCAGCGAACAGGGTTCAGGGGTGGGTCAGCCCCAGCATTTT	CATSEQGSGVGQPQHF
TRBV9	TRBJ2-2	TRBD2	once	TGTGCCAGCAGCGTAGAACTAGCGGGGGACACCGGGGAGCTGTTTTTT	CASSVELAGDTGELFF
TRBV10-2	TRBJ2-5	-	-	TGCGCCAGCACTGGACTTAAACAAGAGACCCAGTACTTC	CASTGLKQETQYF
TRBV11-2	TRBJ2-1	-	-	TGTGCCAGCAGCTGGGCGAATGAGCAGTTCTTC	CASSWANEQFF